This T cell receptor beta chain derives from a study of shared clonotypes between healthy human individuals. Across the whole study: Per donor, CD8 memory used one plate, CD8 naive used two, CD4 memory used three and CD4 naive used three.

Germline loops: CDR1 GTSNPN, CDR2 SVGIG (reference sequence). The V gene lost 0 bases and the J gene lost 2 bases, with 12 bases spanning the gap. The CDR3 is 15 residues long. In the original workflow: ImmunoSEQ junction-only sequences lacked quality scores, so their filtering differed. The method was immunoSEQ multiplex PCR; TCRdb's version includes in-frame clones alone and lacks a portion of them. The V and J calls and clone size come from that table; D and trimming were worked out from the DNA. The sample lists about 380,000 clones, 90% to 98% seen once, with 0.32% in the top ten. The rearrangement uses TRBV30 and TRBJ2-3, with D unclear. The source material was memory CD8+ T cells sorted from blood. Stated subset: CD45RO+ cells pooled with CCR7-negative TemRA cells. The source is a man aged 30 to 39 in good health. CDR3 bases: TGTGCCTGGAGTGTTAGTTTCCTGCACACAGATACGCAGTATTTT. It yields the protein CAWSVSFLHTDTQYF.